The 22 T cell receptor beta chains reported below all come from one sample, sequenced in a study of blood T cell repertoires in COVID-19. Using immunoSEQ multiplex PCR, the repertoire was profiled, and TCRdb retains in-frame clones only, with some absent. The top ten hold around 7.9% of the sample, which has around 250,000 clones, around four fifths seen once. The sequenced sample consisted of peripheral blood. The origin of the receptors is a man aged 35 to 55 with active or convalescent COVID-19.

This rearrangement joins TRBV4-1 to TRBJ2-5, with no clear D. Germline CDR1 MGHRA, CDR2 YSYEKL. This CDR3 region has 14 residues. V was clipped by 1 base and J by 7 bases, with 13 bases between them. The CDR3 region has the DNA TGCGCCAGCAGCCAAGTATTAGCTGTCGGGACCCAGTACTTC. Its translation is CASSQVLAVGTQYF.

This clone appeared a few times. J is TRBJ2-7 and V is TRBV24-1, with TRBD1 matching 9 bases. The junction had 9 bases not matched to a gene; V was cut back by 7 bases and J by 6 bases. The germline gives CDR1 KGHDR, CDR2 SFDVKD. The CDR3 runs 14 residues. CDR3 sequence reads: CATRGGQGMAEQYF. CDR3 DNA sequence: TGTGCCACCAGGGGAGGACAGGGGATGGCCGAGCAGTACTTC.

This clone was recorded once. The V call is TRBV30, the J call TRBJ2-5; 14 nucleotides align to TRBD2. Germline V gene sequence: CDR1 GTSNPN, CDR2 SVGIG (reference sequence). The CDR3 contains 15 residues. After removal of 2 bases from V and 5 bases from J, the junction contained 4 bases not matched to a gene. In nucleotides, the CDR3 is TGTGCCTGGAGTAGGACTAGCGGGAGGAGGGAGACCCAGTACTTC. It is translated as CAWSRTSGRRETQYF.

The chain recombines TRBV11-1 with TRBJ1-6, with 7 bases fitting TRBD1. Losses at the gene ends were 4 bases for V and 4 bases for J; bases not matched to a gene: 1. The CDR3 spans 14 residues. The V gene's germline CDR1 is SGHAT and CDR2 FQDESV (reference sequence). The CDR3 DNA reads TGTGCCAGCAGCTCGGGACAGTATAATTCACCCCTCCACTTT. Encoded protein: CASSSGQYNSPLHF.

The V call is TRBV10-3, the J call TRBJ2-1, with D maybe TRBD1 (5 bases). Per the germline V gene, CDR1 is ENHRY and CDR2 is SYGVKD. This CDR3 is built from 16 residues. Trimming took 0 bases from V and 2 from J, leaving 11 bases between them. CDR3 sequence reads: CAISESGAAPYNEQFF. The CDR3 DNA reads TGTGCCATCAGTGAGTCAGGGGCGGCTCCCTACAATGAGCAGTTCTTC.

This clone came up once. The chain joins TRBV5-1 to TRBJ1-6; TRBD1 aligns across 10 bases. This CDR3 has 15 residues. Germline V CDR1 and CDR2: SGHRS, YFSETQ. Unmatched junction bases numbered 3, after V lost 0 bases and J lost 9 bases. CDR3 protein: CASSLDRTGGSPLHF. CDR3 sequence (DNA): TGCGCCAGCAGCTTGGATAGGACAGGGGGTTCACCCCTCCACTTT.

The rearrangement joins TRBV11-2 to TRBJ1-2; the D gene is possibly TRBD1 (6 bases). This CDR3 has 15 amino acids. Per the germline V gene, CDR1 is SGHAT and CDR2 is FQNNGV. The germline V and J ends were trimmed by 6 bases and 1 base, with 15 bases remaining between them. CDR3 sequence reads: CASRTIRDNNYGYTF. CDR3 sequence (DNA): TGTGCCAGCAGGACGATTCGGGACAATAACTATGGCTACACCTTC. The variable domain in full, with the rest retrieved from reference TRBV11-2 and TRBJ1-2, is EAGVAQSPRYKIIEKRQSVAFWCNPISGHATLYWYQQILGQGPKLLIQFQNNGVVDDSQLPKDRFSAERLKGVDSTLKIQPAKLEDSAVYLCASRTIRDNNYGYTFGSGTRLTVV.

The J gene is TRBJ1-5, the V gene TRBV24-1; D is possibly TRBD1 (5 bases). The germline V gene has CDR1 KGHDR and CDR2 SFDVKD. V lost 3 bases, J lost 6 bases, and 8 bases lay in between. This CDR3 region has 13 residues. This chain's CDR3 is CATSDGTAQPQHF. The DNA of the CDR3 is TGTGCCACCAGTGATGGGACTGCTCAGCCCCAGCATTTT.

V usage is TRBV7-8 and J usage is TRBJ2-2, with 8 bases identical to TRBD2. The CDR3 consists of 16 residues. Germline assignment: CDR1 SGHVS and CDR2 FQNEAQ. After removal of 1 base from V and 7 bases from J, the junction contained 8 bases not matched to a gene. The CDR3 here is CASSLDGGGPGGELFF. The CDR3 bases are TGTGCCAGCAGCTTAGATGGCGGGGGGCCCGGCGGGGAGCTGTTTTTT.

The chain has TRBV6-1 and TRBJ1-1; possibly TRBD1 for D (6 bases). Germline V gene lookup returns CDR1 MNHNS and CDR2 SASEGT. This CDR3 contains 13 residues. Trimming took off 2 bases at V and 8 bases at J, with 12 bases between the two ends. CDR3 sequence reads: CASSESLQGEAFF. CDR3 DNA: TGTGCCAGCAGTGAAAGCCTACAGGGCGAAGCTTTCTTT.

Worth noting for this clone: In the same sample, other DNA sequences code for this CDR3. V usage is TRBV29-1 and J usage is TRBJ2-5; 9 nucleotides line up with TRBD1. Trimming took 7 bases from V and 5 from J; bases not matched to a gene: 2. The CDR3 length is 11 residues. Germline CDR1 reads SQVTM; CDR2 reads ANQGSEA. This CDR3 reads CSADRGETQYF. The CDR3 region has the DNA TGCAGCGCCGACAGGGGGGAGACCCAGTACTTC. Supplemented by reference TRBV29-1 and TRBJ2-5, the full variable domain reads SAVISQKPSRDICQRGTSLTIQCQVDSQVTMMFWYRQQPGQSLTLIATANQGSEATYESGFVIDKFPISRPNLTFSTLTVSNMSPEDSSIYLCSADRGETQYFGPGTRLLVL.

This chain joins TRBV9 and TRBJ2-1, with TRBD2 matching 13 bases. There are 16 residues in the CDR3. After removal of 4 bases from V and 9 bases from J, the junction contained 10 bases not matched to a gene. Germline CDR1 SGDLS, CDR2 YYNGEE. CDR3 residues: CASSTRLAGGAGEQFF. In nucleotides, the CDR3 is TGTGCCAGCAGCACCCGACTAGCGGGAGGCGCGGGTGAGCAGTTCTTC.

V gene TRBV6-2 or TRBV6-3 combines with J gene TRBJ2-1, with TRBD2 matching over 11 bases. The ends lost 4 bases at V and 3 bases at J; junction bases unmatched: 17. CDR3 length: 20 amino acids. From germline, CDR1 is MNHEY and CDR2 SVGEGT. CDR3 in amino acids: CASSSTAGLAGPTLYNEQFF. CDR3 DNA sequence: TGTGCCAGCAGTTCCACTGCAGGACTAGCGGGCCCAACCCTCTACAATGAGCAGTTCTTC.

This clone appeared once. V is TRBV3-1 (or the pseudogene TRBV3-2) and J is TRBJ2-1; maybe TRBD1 (6 bases). The germline V gene has CDR1 LGHDT and CDR2 YNNKEL (reference sequence). Trimming shortened V by 0 bases and J by 12 bases, and 15 bases separated the two germline ends. The CDR3 is 14 residues long. The CDR3 loop reads CASSQEDRGTRQFF. CDR3 coding DNA: TGTGCCAGCAGCCAAGAGGATAGGGGGACGAGGCAGTTCTTC.

The chain joins TRBV7-9 to TRBJ1-4; no clear D. The CDR3 is 14 residues long. Germline loops: CDR1 SEHNR, CDR2 FQNEAQ (reference sequence). The V end was cut by 5 bases, the J end by 8 bases, with 15 bases between. CDR3 nucleotides: TGTGCCAGCAGCCCCGATCCCGGGAGCGAAAAACTGTTTTTT. It codes for CASSPDPGSEKLFF.

The CDR3 bases are TGCAGCGCCCTCATGAGGGATACGCAGTATTTT. It translates to CSALMRDTQYF. V gene TRBV29-1 combines with J gene TRBJ2-3; D is unresolved. V shed 7 bases and J shed 6 bases, with 11 bases lying between them. The CDR3 has 11 amino acids. Germline CDR1 SQVTM, CDR2 ANQGSEA.

This clone was seen more than once but under ten times. V gene TRBV5-6 combines with J gene TRBJ1-1; no firm D call. CDR1 SGHDT and CDR2 YYEEEE come from the germline V gene. V was trimmed by 1 base and J by 0 bases, leaving 7 bases between them. The CDR3 sequence is 14 residues long. CDR3 DNA: TGTGCCAGCAGCTTGACAGCAATGAACACTGAAGCTTTCTTT. Residues: CASSLTAMNTEAFF. Using reference TRBV5-6 and TRBJ1-1 for the parts outside the CDR3, the full variable domain is DAGVTQSPTHLIKTRGQQVTLRCSPKSGHDTVSWYQQALGQGPQFIFQYYEEEERQRGNFPDRFSGHQFPNYSSELNVNALLLGDSALYLCASSLTAMNTEAFFGQGTRLTVV.

This clone was observed once. This rearrangement joins TRBV6-4 to TRBJ1-6; D not resolved. This CDR3 spans 14 amino acids. The V end was cut by 3 bases, the J end by 8 bases, with 11 bases between. Germline V gene data show CDR1 as MRHNA and CDR2 as SNTAGT. The CDR3 reads CASSEVSAHSPLHF. The CDR3 DNA is TGTGCCAGCAGTGAGGTTTCAGCGCATTCACCCCTCCACTTT.

This clone showed up just a few times. Distinct nucleotide sequences in the sample also encode this CDR3. CDR3 sequence (DNA): TGTGCCAGCAGTTTCGGGAATCAGCCCCAGCATTTT. Translated: CASSFGNQPQHF. This sequence joins TRBV28 and TRBJ1-5; D not certain. Trimming removed 3 bases from V and 4 bases from J, with 4 bases in between. CDR3 length equals 12 residues. The germline CDR1 and CDR2 sequences are MDHEN and SYDVKM.

J is TRBJ1-2 and V is TRBV7-9; D might be TRBD1 (5 bases). Germline V gives CDR1 SEHNR, CDR2 FQNEAQ (reference sequence). Trimming left V 3 bases short and J 3 bases short, with 17 bases between. CDR3 length: 16 residues. Here the CDR3 reads CASSFTGLRGYYGYTF. The CDR3 DNA follows: TGTGCCAGCAGCTTTACGGGACTCCGAGGGTACTATGGCTACACCTTC. Full variable domain (outside the CDR3, taken from reference TRBV7-9 and TRBJ1-2): DTGVSQNPRHKITKRGQNVTFRCDPISEHNRLYWYRQTLGQGPEFLTYFQNEAQLEKSRLLSDRFSAERPKGSFSTLEIQRTEQGDSAMYLCASSFTGLRGYYGYTFGSGTRLTVV.

This rearrangement joins TRBV30 to TRBJ2-2; no definite D call. Per germline, CDR1 GTSNPN and CDR2 SVGIG (reference sequence). V lost 0 bases, J lost 5 bases, and 13 bases lay in between. The CDR3 runs 15 residues. The CDR3 loop reads CAWSVSPGFTGELFF. The CDR3, as DNA: TGTGCCTGGAGTGTAAGTCCAGGATTTACCGGGGAGCTGTTTTTT.

V and J are TRBV5-1 and TRBJ2-3; D uncertain. The V end was cut by 4 bases, the J end by 6 bases, with 15 bases between. Germline values: CDR1 SGHRS, CDR2 YFSETQ. CDR3 length: 14 amino acids. CDR3 bases: TGCGCCAGCAGCGAAACCCAGGTGGTCGATACGCAGTATTTT. This codes for CASSETQVVDTQYF. The variable domain in full, with the rest retrieved from reference TRBV5-1 and TRBJ2-3, is KAGVTQTPRYLIKTRGQQVTLSCSPISGHRSVSWYQQTPGQGLQFLFEYFSETQRNKGNFPGRFSGRQFSNSRSEMNVSTLELGDSALYLCASSETQVVDTQYFGPGTRLTVL.